This T cell receptor beta chain was recovered during a study of CD8 T cells in ankylosing spondylitis (dated 2017 in TCRdb). Regarding the study in general: T cell receptor beta repertoires were profiled in healthy donors and ankylosing spondylitis patients so that disease-linked TCR variants could be found. The whole study cohort included about a hundred healthy donors and 20 to 25 ankylosing spondylitis patients. Peripheral blood was sampled, and synovial fluid was additionally collected from ankylosing spondylitis patients. The paper's findings and limits, for the study overall: In peripheral blood, the disease-linked clones were found at relatively low frequencies and had a CD8+ phenotype. Some motif variants had previously been reported in the synovial fluid and blood of reactive arthritis patients, which suggests shared mechanisms of disease initiation. Significant enrichment of the disease-linked clones was reported in matched synovial fluid samples from ankylosing spondylitis patients. A TCR beta motif made up of several highly homologous amino acid variants appeared to be characteristic of blood from ankylosing spondylitis patients.

This clonotype was recorded many times. Its antigen is currently not known. Base quality data are lacking; no much larger clone is found one base away. The germline V gene yields SGHRS for CDR1 and YFSETQ for CDR2. The cysteine opens and the phenylalanine closes a CDR3 of 12 amino acids. The sequence is cut down to CDR3 DNA, 36 bases in frame from base 1. Deletion took 2 bases off V and 6 bases off J, with a span of 9 bases between the germline ends. TCRdb names Illumina HiSeq 2500 as the instrument used. Quantitative 5'-RACE with molecular barcodes was the method used to prepare the TCR beta libraries. From the authors' description of their analysis: A new computational method, built on a probabilistic model of VDJ rearrangement, was used to identify disease-linked TCR variants. TCRdb passed the public sequencing reads through fastp at Q25 and MiXCR, retaining productive beta sequences. Each entry merges the rows of one CDR3 protein and shows their most common DNA and genes. For this entry, the V and J calls and clone size follow TCRdb and not the study's own pipeline. For this sample there are fewer than 250,000 distinct CDR3 sequences; over 9.5% appear just once. The ten largest clones capture around 2.6% of the sample.

Specimen: blood, either unsorted or a sorted T cell fraction (not recorded which). The receptor's source is a male donor with ankylosing spondylitis or in good health (not recorded which). The chain employs TRBV5-1 and TRBJ2-7; tentative D gene TRBD2, with 5 bases matching. The CDR3 is CASSFEGSEQYF. The DNA is as follows: TGCGCCAGCAGCTTTGAAGGGAGCGAGCAGTACTTC. Reference TRBV5-1 and TRBJ2-7 proteins supply the regions before and after the CDR3; the full variable domain is: KAGVTQTPRYLIKTRGQQVTLSCSPISGHRSVSWYQQTPGQGLQFLFEYFSETQRNKGNFPGRFSGRQFSNSRSEMNVSTLELGDSALYLCASSFEGSEQYFGPGTRLTVT.